This TCR beta chain is from a study of blood T cell repertoires in COVID-19. Study background: Nucleic acid was either cDNA or gDNA, and it came from T cells, B-cell-depleted T cells, or PBMCs.

Per the study methods: Amplified reference gene primers provided the basis for estimating nucleated cell counts. Some clones are missing from TCRdb's copy, which holds only in-frame ones; the method was immunoSEQ multiplex PCR. V, J and clone size are those of that table, while D and trimming were read from the DNA. This table holds around 260,000 clones, around 90% found once. This clone is a singleton in its sample. V dropped 1 base and J dropped 6 bases, with 13 bases sitting between them. CDR3 length: 15 amino acids. The germline gives CDR1 SGHTA, CDR2 FQGNSA. The material sequenced was peripheral blood. This chain connects TRBV7-2 to TRBJ1-5; D is unclear. The clonotype originates from a human donor in a cohort sampled during active COVID-19. The CDR3 spells CASSLGDITPQPQHF. DNA for the CDR3: TGTGCCAGCAGCTTAGGAGACATAACTCCTCAGCCCCAGCATTTT. Complete variable domain (other parts from reference TRBV7-2 and TRBJ1-5): GAGVSQSPSNKVTEKGKDVELRCDPISGHTALYWYRQSLGQGLEFLIYFQGNSAPDKSGLPSDRFSAERTGGSVSTLTIQRTQQEDSAVYLCASSLGDITPQPQHFGDGTRLSIL.